This T cell receptor (beta chain) was captured in a study of breast tumors, draining lymph nodes, adjacent tissues. The germline V and J ends were trimmed by 9 bases and 3 bases, with 13 bases remaining between them. Germline-derived CDR1 and CDR2 are KGHDR and SFDVKD. The CDR3 runs to 14 residues. Points on this clonotype: As yet, its antigen is unknown.

Broader study findings: That most tumor T cells come from lymph nodes remained unproven.

In TCRdb, the multiplex PCR reads were re-called with MiXCR into one record per CDR3 protein. This table has approximately 250,000 distinct CDR3 sequences, nearly 35% appearing once. Breast cancer patients provided tissue from their axillary draining lymph nodes. Sequences were obtained from axillary lymph node tissue. The chain links TRBV24-1 to TRBJ2-2, with D possibly being TRBD1 or TRBD2 (5 bases each). The receptor's source is a female donor with breast cancer. Some clones in this sample may be carry-over from other donors' samples. CDR3: CATQGRGDTGELFF. CDR3 sequence (DNA): TGTGCCACCCAGGGCCGGGGTGACACCGGGGAGCTGTTTTTT.